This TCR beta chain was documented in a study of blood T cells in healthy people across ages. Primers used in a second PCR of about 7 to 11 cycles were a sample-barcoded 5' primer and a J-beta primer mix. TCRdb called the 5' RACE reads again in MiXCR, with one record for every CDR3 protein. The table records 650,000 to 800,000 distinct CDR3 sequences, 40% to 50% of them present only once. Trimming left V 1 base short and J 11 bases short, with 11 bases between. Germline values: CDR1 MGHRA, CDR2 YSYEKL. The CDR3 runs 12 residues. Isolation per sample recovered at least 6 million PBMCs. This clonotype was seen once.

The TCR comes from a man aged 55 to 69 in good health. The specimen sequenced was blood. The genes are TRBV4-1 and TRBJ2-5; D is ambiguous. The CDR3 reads CASSQGYNEQYF. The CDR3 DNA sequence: TGCGCCAGCAGCCAAGGCTACAATGAGCAGTACTTC.